This T cell receptor (beta chain) was sequenced for a study of a mutant IDH1 vaccine in newly diagnosed glioma. Generated by immunoSEQ multiplex PCR, the TCRdb table keeps only in-frame clones and is missing some. The sample lists roughly 32,000 clones, roughly 89% seen once, with roughly 2% in the top ten. This CDR3 has 15 amino acids. Germline V gives CDR1 SGDLS, CDR2 YYNGEE. Trimming removed 5 bases at V and 4 bases at J, with 15 bases between. Points on this clone: Antigen: not known.

Time point described: week 47, end of study. What each vaccine dose contained was 300 ug of mutant IDH1 20-mer peptide, accompanied by topical imiquimod. Study-wide results and limits: In 80% to 95% of patients, immune responses induced by the vaccine occurred.

The chain is built from TRBV9 and TRBJ2-2; D uncertain. The sequence was obtained from a man aged 35-49 years with glioma. Sequenced material: PBMCs, taken from a glioma patient whose treatment included an IDH1 peptide vaccine. In DNA, the CDR3 is TGTGCCAGCAGACCAACCCTCGAGTCCACCGGGGAGCTGTTTTTT. As protein: CASRPTLESTGELFF.